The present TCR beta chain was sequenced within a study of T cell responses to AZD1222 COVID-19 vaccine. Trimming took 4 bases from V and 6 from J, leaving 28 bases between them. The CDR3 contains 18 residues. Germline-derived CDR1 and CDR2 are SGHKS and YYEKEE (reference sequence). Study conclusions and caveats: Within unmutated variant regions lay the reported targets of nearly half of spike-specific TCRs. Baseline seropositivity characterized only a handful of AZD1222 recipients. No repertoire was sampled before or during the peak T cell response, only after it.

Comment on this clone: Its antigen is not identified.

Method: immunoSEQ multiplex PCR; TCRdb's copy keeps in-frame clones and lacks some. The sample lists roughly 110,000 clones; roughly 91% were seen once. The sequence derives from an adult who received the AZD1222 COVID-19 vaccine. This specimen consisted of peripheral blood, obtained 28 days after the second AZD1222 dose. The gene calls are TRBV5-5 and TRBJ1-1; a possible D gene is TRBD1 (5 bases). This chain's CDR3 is CASSPGPGLKFMIPEAFF. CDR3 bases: TGTGCCAGCAGCCCTGGCCCGGGACTTAAGTTTATGATACCTGAAGCTTTCTTT.